A selection of T cell receptor beta chains follows, all from one sample in a study of cytomegalovirus exposure and HLA in healthy donors. The data were produced by immunoSEQ multiplex PCR, yet TCRdb's version contains in-frame clones alone and is incomplete. There are over 100,000 clones in the sample; approximately 61% occur only once, and under 2.5% lies in the top ten. The sequencing input was PBMCs. These receptor sequences come from a woman aged 40 to 50 in good health and CMV-seronegative. Both conserved end residues are part of each CDR3. The D gene is left open where the match is weak. Size is omitted from some rows. Given values are once, few, many or a class for expanded clones.

v_call	d_call	j_call	cdr3_length	clone_size	cdr3_nt	cdr3_aa
TRBV13	TRBD2	TRBJ2-3	15	.	TGTGCCAGCAGCTCCGGGGGGGCCGGCACAGATACGCAGTATTTT	CASSSGGAGTDTQYF
TRBV7-6	TRBD1	TRBJ2-7	14	.	TGTGCCAGCAGCCGGGACAGGGGCCCCTACGAGCAGTACTTC	CASSRDRGPYEQYF
TRBV6-6	TRBD1	TRBJ1-5	16	.	TGTGCCAGCAGTCGCCCCCGGGACAGGGACAATCAGCCCCAGCATTTT	CASSRPRDRDNQPQHF
TRBV6-1	.	TRBJ1-5	15	.	TGTGCCAGCACCCCGACAGTCCTCTCCAATCAGCCCCAGCATTTT	CASTPTVLSNQPQHF
TRBV2	.	TRBJ2-1	14	few	TGTGCCAGCGGTCGGGGGGCATCCTACAATGAGCAGTTCTTC	CASGRGASYNEQFF
TRBV6-5	TRBD1	TRBJ2-3	13	.	TGTGCCAGCAGTTACAGGGGGCAGGATACGCAGTATTTT	CASSYRGQDTQYF
TRBV7-2	TRBD2	TRBJ2-3	15	.	TGTGCCAGCAGCTTAGACGCCCCTAGACTAGCTACGCAGTATTTT	CASSLDAPRLATQYF
TRBV7-2	.	TRBJ1-3	16	.	TGTGCCAGCAGCTTACAGGTTCCCAGCTCTGGAAACACCATATATTTT	CASSLQVPSSGNTIYF
TRBV27	.	TRBJ2-3	14	.	TGTGCCAGCAGCCGGCGGGAAGGGGCAGATACGCAGTATTTT	CASSRREGADTQYF
TRBV19	TRBD1	TRBJ2-7	13	.	TGTGCCAGTGGGACAGGCCCTTATTCGGAGCAGTACTTC	CASGTGPYSEQYF
TRBV27	.	TRBJ2-7	13	once	TGTGCCAGCAGTTTGACACCAAACTACGAGCAGTACTTC	CASSLTPNYEQYF
TRBV6-5	.	TRBJ1-1	13	.	TGTGCCAGCAGCTGGGGGGGCTACACTGAAGCTTTCTTT	CASSWGGYTEAFF
TRBV11-3	.	TRBJ1-1	15	.	TGTGCCAGCAGCCCGGAGGGGCCCATGAACACTGAAGCTTTCTTT	CASSPEGPMNTEAFF
TRBV29-1	.	TRBJ2-5	13	once	TGCAGCGTTACCCCCTACCTACAAGAGACCCAGTACTTC	CSVTPYLQETQYF
TRBV2	.	TRBJ1-1	14	few	TGTGCCAGCAGTGCGGAGGGACGGGTCACTGAAGCTTTCTTT	CASSAEGRVTEAFF
TRBV7-2	TRBD2	TRBJ2-3	15	few	TGTGCCAGCAGCTTAAGCGGGGGGGCCCCAGATACGCAGTATTTT	CASSLSGGAPDTQYF
TRBV9	TRBD2	TRBJ2-3	15	.	TGTGCCAGCAGCCCGACTAGCTCTCTAACAGATACGCAGTATTTT	CASSPTSSLTDTQYF
TRBV30	.	TRBJ1-5	13	few	TGTGCTCCTCGGGGGGGGGATAATCAGCCCCAGCATTTT	CAPRGGDNQPQHF
TRBV29-1	TRBD1	TRBJ2-3	15	.	TGCAGCGTTGTTGGGACAGGGGGAGGCACAGATACGCAGTATTTT	CSVVGTGGGTDTQYF
TRBV6-6	TRBD1	TRBJ1-4	15	.	TGTGCCAGCAGCCCCGAGGGACAGGGGAATGAAAAACTGTTTTTT	CASSPEGQGNEKLFF
TRBV5-1	TRBD1	TRBJ2-5	14	.	TGCGCCAGCACCAAGGGACAGGGGCGAGAGACCCAGTACTTC	CASTKGQGRETQYF
TRBV28	TRBD1	TRBJ2-7	14	once	TGTGCCAGCAGCCCTAGACAGGGTAGTTACGAGCAGTACTTC	CASSPRQGSYEQYF
TRBV19	TRBD2	TRBJ2-1	16	.	TGTGCCACCTCCGAGGTAGCGGGGGGCTCCTACAATGAGCAGTTCTTC	CATSEVAGGSYNEQFF
TRBV5-1	TRBD2	TRBJ2-1	19	few	TGCGCCAGCAGCTTGGGTGGACTAGCGGGGGGCCCCTCCTACAATGAGCAGTTCTTC	CASSLGGLAGGPSYNEQFF
TRBV5-4	.	TRBJ2-7	13	.	TGTGCCAGCAGCTTAGACGGGGTGGGAGAGCAGTACTTC	CASSLDGVGEQYF
TRBV5-1	TRBD1	TRBJ2-5	13	.	TGCGCCAGCAGCTCTGGACAGGGAGAGACCCAGTACTTC	CASSSGQGETQYF
TRBV6-5	.	TRBJ2-7	11	.	TGTGCCAGCAGTTACGTGAGGGAGCAGTACTTC	CASSYVREQYF
TRBV6-5	TRBD1	TRBJ2-5	15	once	TGTGCCAGCAGTTACCACAGGACAGGGAGAGAGACCCAGTACTTC	CASSYHRTGRETQYF
TRBV7-9	.	TRBJ1-4	16	few	TGTGCCAGCAGCCCACGACAGTTCCGAACTAATGAAAAACTGTTTTTT	CASSPRQFRTNEKLFF
TRBV28	TRBD1	TRBJ2-7	14	.	TGTGCCAGCAGTCCCGGGACAGGGGCCTACGAGCAGTACTTC	CASSPGTGAYEQYF
TRBV29-1	.	TRBJ1-4	14	.	TGCAGCGTCACTATCGGGGGGACTAATGAAAAACTGTTTTTT	CSVTIGGTNEKLFF
TRBV5-1	TRBD2	TRBJ2-5	15	.	TGCGCCAGCAGCCCCGGAGCGGGGGGTATAGAGACCCAGTACTTC	CASSPGAGGIETQYF
TRBV2	TRBD1	TRBJ2-2	14	.	TGTGCCAGCGGGACAGGGGGATACACCGGGGAGCTGTTTTTT	CASGTGGYTGELFF
TRBV7-3	TRBD1	TRBJ2-3	15	.	TGTGCCAGCAGCTTAACTGGGACAGCCGGGGATACGCAGTATTTT	CASSLTGTAGDTQYF
TRBV4-3	TRBD1	TRBJ1-1	19	.	TGCGCCAGCAGCCAAGATCTAGACAGGGGGCAGATGAGGAACACTGAAGCTTTCTTT	CASSQDLDRGQMRNTEAFF
TRBV10-3	TRBD2	TRBJ2-3	15	few	TGTGCCATCAGGACTAGCGGGCTACGCACAGATACGCAGTATTTT	CAIRTSGLRTDTQYF
TRBV6-1	TRBD1	TRBJ1-2	14	.	TGTGCCAGTGCCGGGACAGGGGCTAACTATGGCTACACCTTC	CASAGTGANYGYTF
TRBV10-1	.	TRBJ2-3	14	.	TGCGCCAGCAGCATAACAGGGAACACTGATACGCAGTATTTT	CASSITGNTDTQYF
TRBV6-6	.	TRBJ2-5	12	.	TGTGCCAGCAGTTACCAGGCGGAGACCCAGTACTTC	CASSYQAETQYF
TRBV2	.	TRBJ1-4	11	.	TGTGCCAGCTCCGGGGGGGAAAAACTGTTTTTT	CASSGGEKLFF
TRBV7-2	.	TRBJ1-3	15	once	TGTGCCAGCAGCTTAGTAGCAGGGTCTGGAAACACCATATATTTT	CASSLVAGSGNTIYF
TRBV18	TRBD1	TRBJ1-2	16	few	TGTGCCAGCTCCCTAAGGGGACAGGGGTCCAACTATGGCTACACCTTC	CASSLRGQGSNYGYTF
TRBV7-8	.	TRBJ1-4	12	.	TGTGCCAGCAGCTTAGTCGGGGGGAAACTGTTTTTT	CASSLVGGKLFF
TRBV19	.	TRBJ1-1	12	few	TGTGCCAGTAGTAGAGTGAACACTGAAGCTTTCTTT	CASSRVNTEAFF
TRBV2	TRBD1	TRBJ2-7	15	.	TGTGCCAGCAGCAGTGGACAGGGGGGGAACTACGAGCAGTACTTC	CASSSGQGGNYEQYF
TRBV27	TRBD1	TRBJ1-1	15	few	TGTGCCAGCAGCCACAGGGGGGAGGTGAACACTGAAGCTTTCTTT	CASSHRGEVNTEAFF
TRBV7-8	TRBD2	TRBJ2-7	14	.	TGTGCCAGCAGCTTAGGACTAGCGGGAGACGAGCAGTACTTC	CASSLGLAGDEQYF
TRBV4-2	.	TRBJ2-3	15	.	TGTGCCAGCAGCCTAGGGAACAGGGAGACAGATACGCAGTATTTT	CASSLGNRETDTQYF
TRBV27	.	TRBJ2-3	11	.	TGTGCCAGCAGTTTCGGAGATACGCAGTATTTT	CASSFGDTQYF
TRBV6-1	.	TRBJ1-1	14	.	TGTGCCAGCAGTGTCCTAACTGGGAACACTGAAGCTTTCTTT	CASSVLTGNTEAFF
TRBV6-1	.	TRBJ2-6	14	.	TGTGCCAGTCATACAGGGTCAGGGGCCAACGTCCTGACTTTC	CASHTGSGANVLTF
TRBV4-1	TRBD1	TRBJ1-4	14	.	TGCGCCAGCAGCCAAGACCCCAGACAGGGGCGACTGTTTTTT	CASSQDPRQGRLFF
TRBV6-5	.	TRBJ2-2	16	.	TGTGCCAGCAGTTACTCCGGGACACCGTACACCGGGGAGCTGTTTTTT	CASSYSGTPYTGELFF
TRBV11-2	TRBD2	TRBJ2-1	14	.	TGTGCCAGCAGTTTGGCGGGGGGGTACAATGAGCAGTTCTTC	CASSLAGGYNEQFF
TRBV7-9	TRBD2	TRBJ2-5	16	few	TGTGCCAGCAGCCCCCCCTTACGCGGGGGGAGAGAGACCCAGTACTTC	CASSPPLRGGRETQYF
TRBV29-1	TRBD1	TRBJ1-5	15	.	TGCAGCGTTGTGACAGGGGTGAACGGCAATCAGCCCCAGCATTTT	CSVVTGVNGNQPQHF